The 30 T cell receptor beta chains below come from one sample, sequenced in a study of shared clonotypes between healthy human individuals. Generated by immunoSEQ multiplex PCR, the TCRdb table keeps only in-frame clones and is missing some. In the table there are millions of clones, more than 80% of which are singletons. The material sequenced was naive CD4+ T cells sorted from blood. The sample's subset: CD45RA+ positively selected. The receptor source for this set is a man aged 18-30 years in good health.

The chain combines TRBV5-4 with TRBJ2-5, with TRBD1 matching 8 bases. This CDR3 contains 18 residues. Unmatched junction bases numbered 16, after V lost 4 bases and J lost 2 bases. The germline V gene encodes CDR1 SGHNT and CDR2 YYREEE (reference sequence). CDR3 amino acids: CASSPSQGAPYRQETQYF. The CDR3 region has the DNA TGTGCCAGCAGCCCTAGCCAGGGGGCACCTTATCGACAAGAGACCCAGTACTTC.

The genes are TRBV9 and TRBJ1-6; D might be TRBD1 (5 bases). V lost 4 bases, J lost 7 bases, and 18 bases lay in between. Germline V gene lookup returns CDR1 SGDLS and CDR2 YYNGEE. This CDR3 is built from 16 residues. This chain's CDR3 is CASSPQGEGRNSPLHF. For the CDR3, the DNA is TGTGCCAGCAGCCCCCAGGGAGAGGGTAGGAATTCACCCCTCCACTTT.

Note on this clone: Other DNA sequences in this specimen translate into the identical CDR3. CDR3 nucleotides: TGCAGCGTGGCACAGGGCACTGAAGCTTTCTTT. Protein: CSVAQGTEAFF. This chain links TRBV29-1 with TRBJ1-1, with a weak D call TRBD1 (6 bases). V lost 6 bases and J 4 bases, leaving 9 bases between the germline ends. The CDR3 has 11 amino acids. The germline gives CDR1 SQVTM, CDR2 ANQGSEA. Together with reference TRBV29-1 and TRBJ1-1, the CDR3 gives the full variable domain: SAVISQKPSRDICQRGTSLTIQCQVDSQVTMMFWYRQQPGQSLTLIATANQGSEATYESGFVIDKFPISRPNLTFSTLTVSNMSPEDSSIYLCSVAQGTEAFFGQGTRLTVV.

This chain joins TRBV28 and TRBJ1-3; 9 bases are shared with TRBD1. Germline trimming cut 4 bases from V and 9 bases from J; bases unmatched to any gene: 10. The CDR3 loop spans 15 amino acids. From germline, CDR1 is MDHEN and CDR2 SYDVKM. CDR3 in amino acids: CASSSRDRVSGTIYF. In DNA, the CDR3 is TGTGCCAGCAGTTCCCGGGACAGGGTATCGGGCACCATATATTTT.

V and J are TRBV6-4 and TRBJ1-5; D gene ambiguous. The germline gives CDR1 MRHNA, CDR2 SNTAGT. CDR3 length: 15 residues. The germline V and J ends were trimmed by 3 bases and 4 bases, with 13 bases remaining between them. As DNA, the CDR3 is TGTGCCAGCAGTGATCGTTGGTTTGTTAATCAGCCCCAGCATTTT. It specifies CASSDRWFVNQPQHF.

In the case of this clone: Other DNA sequences in this specimen translate into the identical CDR3. The chain joins TRBV5-4 to TRBJ2-5; TRBD1 agrees at 10 bases. The V gene's germline CDR1 is SGHNT and CDR2 YYREEE (reference sequence). This CDR3 region has 14 residues. V was pared by 0 bases and J by 4 bases, with 0 bases of the junction left unmatched. The CDR3 here is CASSLGDRGETQYF. The CDR3 DNA reads as TGTGCCAGCAGCTTGGGGGACAGGGGAGAGACCCAGTACTTC.

In DNA form, the CDR3 reads TGTGCCAGCAGCTTGATAGGACTTTACCGCGAAGAGACCCAGTACTTC. This encodes CASSLIGLYREETQYF. The chain couples TRBV5-4 to TRBJ2-5; D perhaps matches TRBD2 (5 bases). The CDR3 has 16 amino acids. CDR1 is SGHNT and CDR2 is YYREEE in the germline V gene (reference sequence). Trimming left V 1 base short and J 3 bases short, with 16 bases between.

This clone was picked up one time. The CDR3 protein is CASSKDQETNSPLHF. The DNA for the CDR3 is TGTGCCAGCAGCAAAGATCAGGAAACAAATTCACCCCTCCACTTT. The rearrangement links TRBV21-1 to TRBJ1-6; the table's D call of TRBD1 was not tested on the DNA. TRBV21-1 is a pseudogene segment. The CDR3 loop spans 15 amino acids.

The chain has TRBV30 and TRBJ1-3, with D possibly matching TRBD1 (5 bases). The germline gives CDR1 GTSNPN, CDR2 SVGIG (reference sequence). V was pared by 0 bases and J by 4 bases, with 16 bases between. This CDR3 region has 16 residues. This CDR3 is CAWSVRRQGGGNTIYF. DNA of the CDR3: TGTGCCTGGAGTGTACGGAGGCAGGGAGGGGGAAACACCATATATTTT.

The J gene is TRBJ2-1, the V gene TRBV27; D tentatively reads TRBD1 or TRBD2 (5 bases each). V was cut by 5 bases and J by 0 bases, with 14 bases left in between. Germline-derived CDR1 and CDR2 are MNHEY and SMNVEV (reference sequence). The CDR3 contains 16 residues. CDR3 DNA: TGTGCCAGCAGTCAACGGGGCCCCAGCTCCTACAATGAGCAGTTCTTC. The encoded protein is CASSQRGPSSYNEQFF.

A note on this clone: Other DNA sequences within the sample encode an identical CDR3. The chain combines TRBV9 with TRBJ1-2; 8 bases align to TRBD1. Germline V gives CDR1 SGDLS, CDR2 YYNGEE. The CDR3 has 14 residues. J was trimmed by 2 bases and V by 4 bases; bases with no gene match: 4. CDR3 in DNA: TGTGCCAGCAGCCCGGGACAGGCCAACTATGGCTACACCTTC. It encodes CASSPGQANYGYTF.

This rearrangement joins TRBV5-5 to TRBJ2-5; D gene uncertain. The CDR3 has 13 amino acids. The V gene lost 4 bases and the J gene lost 4 bases, with 11 bases spanning the gap. The V gene's germline CDR1 is SGHKS and CDR2 YYEKEE (reference sequence). In DNA, the CDR3 is TGTGCCAGCAGCCGGGCCTGGGGAGAGACCCAGTACTTC. Translating it yields CASSRAWGETQYF.

The chain couples TRBV7-9 to TRBJ2-5; D remains ambiguous. Germline V gives CDR1 SEHNR, CDR2 FQNEAQ (reference sequence). The CDR3 covers 15 residues. V shed 5 bases and J shed 5 bases, with 18 bases lying between them. CDR3 region: CASSHGAMDRETQYF. The CDR3 DNA sequence: TGTGCCAGCAGCCACGGCGCTATGGATAGGGAGACCCAGTACTTC.

On this clone itself: This sample includes further DNA sequences coding for the same CDR3. The chain recombines TRBV30 with TRBJ2-1; 8 bases agree with TRBD2. The ends lost 3 bases at V and 3 bases at J; junction bases unmatched: 4. The CDR3 sequence is 14 residues long. Germline values: CDR1 GTSNPN, CDR2 SVGIG (reference sequence). The CDR3 protein is CAWRGLAGYNEQFF. CDR3 sequence (DNA): TGTGCCTGGAGAGGGCTAGCGGGCTACAATGAGCAGTTCTTC.

The chain is built from TRBV12-5 and TRBJ2-7; unclear D gene. The germline V gene has CDR1 LGHNT and CDR2 FRNRAP. The CDR3 consists of 12 residues. Trimming took off 7 bases at V and 4 bases at J, with 11 bases between the two ends. CDR3 DNA sequence: TGTGCTAGTGCCCCCCTGGAGTACGAGCAGTACTTC. It is translated as CASAPLEYEQYF.

This clone has a single count. The sample has other DNA sequences that encode this CDR3 too. The chain combines TRBV4-1 with TRBJ1-3; D uncertain. The CDR3 sequence is 15 residues long. V gave up 1 base and J gave up 0 bases, with 7 bases separating them. CDR1 and CDR2 from the germline V gene are MGHRA and YSYEKL. The chain's CDR3 is CASSQVGLSGNTIYF. CDR3 in DNA: TGCGCCAGCAGCCAAGTCGGGCTCTCTGGAAACACCATATATTTT.

The rearrangement links TRBV6-1 to TRBJ1-3, with 7 positions matching TRBD1. The CDR3 contains 15 residues. Germline V gene lookup returns CDR1 MNHNS and CDR2 SASEGT. The trim removed 7 bases at V and 0 bases at J, leaving 6 bases unmatched. The CDR3 sequence: CASTMGQNSGNTIYF. CDR3 sequence (DNA): TGTGCCAGCACTATGGGACAGAACTCTGGAAACACCATATATTTT.

The V gene is TRBV2, the J gene TRBJ1-5; the match to TRBD1 covers 10 bases. CDR3 length: 14 residues. The germline CDR1 and CDR2 sequences are SNHLY and FYNNEI. Unmatched junction bases numbered 4, after V lost 4 bases and J lost 7 bases. The CDR3 nucleotides read TGTGCCAGCAGTGGCGGACAGGGGGTCCAGCCCCAGCATTTT. It translates to CASSGGQGVQPQHF.

The chain recombines TRBV6-1 with TRBJ1-2, with 7 positions matching TRBD1. The CDR3 extends over 14 amino acids. Germline-derived CDR1 and CDR2 are MNHNS and SASEGT. The J segment lost 8 bases and the V segment lost 3 bases, leaving 9 bases of the junction unmatched. CDR3 in amino acids: CASSDRYRGTGYTF. CDR3 DNA sequence: TGTGCCAGCAGTGATCGTTACAGGGGTACGGGCTACACCTTC.

This clone was recorded once. The chain employs TRBV6-1 and TRBJ1-2, with D tentatively TRBD1 (6 bases). This CDR3 spans 12 amino acids. The V end lost 11 bases, the J end lost 8 bases, and 18 bases lay between the germline ends. Germline values: CDR1 MNHNS, CDR2 SASEGT. CDR3 amino acids: CAAGGQPRGYTF. CDR3 DNA: TGTGCCGCAGGAGGACAGCCAAGGGGCTACACCTTC.

The genes are TRBV2 and TRBJ1-1, with TRBD1 matching 9 bases. Germline CDR1 is SNHLY and CDR2 is FYNNEI. Germline trimming cut 2 bases from V and 0 bases from J; bases unmatched to any gene: 7. CDR3 size: 17 residues. The CDR3 reads CASSEWTGDGMNTEAFF. For the CDR3, the DNA is TGTGCCAGCAGTGAATGGACAGGGGATGGCATGAACACTGAAGCTTTCTTT.

The chain has TRBV2 and TRBJ2-6, with D possibly being TRBD1 (6 bases). The V gene lost 9 bases and the J gene lost 4 bases, with 10 bases spanning the gap. Germline-derived CDR1 and CDR2 are SNHLY and FYNNEI. The CDR3 contains 13 residues. The CDR3 region is CARQGSGANVLTF. In nucleotides, the CDR3 is TGTGCCAGACAGGGCTCAGGGGCCAACGTCCTGACTTTC.

The chain links TRBV4-3 to TRBJ2-2; 10 bases agree with TRBD2. V lost 1 base and J lost 7; bases outside the gene matches: 9. Germline CDR1 and CDR2: LGHNA and YSLEER. There are 17 residues in the CDR3. CDR3 protein: CASSQVPAGGPNGELFF. CDR3 DNA: TGCGCCAGCAGCCAAGTCCCAGCGGGAGGGCCCAACGGGGAGCTGTTTTTT.

The CDR3: CASSATGTNQPQHF. CDR3 bases: TGTGCCAGCTCGGCGACAGGGACGAATCAGCCCCAGCATTTT. The chain links TRBV18 to TRBJ1-5; 7 nucleotides line up with TRBD1. This CDR3 spans 14 amino acids. Germline CDR1 is KGHSH and CDR2 is LQKENI. Trimming at V came to 6 bases and at J to 4 bases, leaving 6 bases not matched to a gene.

V is TRBV5-1 and J is TRBJ1-3; D might be TRBD1 (6 bases). The CDR3 runs 17 residues. Germline V gives CDR1 SGHRS, CDR2 YFSETQ. Between the trimmed V and J ends, which lost 4 bases and 4 bases, there was a span of 21 bases. The CDR3 DNA reads TGCGCCAGCAGCCCGCTGACAGGCACTTCGGAGGGAAACACCATATATTTT. Translated, it gives CASSPLTGTSEGNTIYF.

The rearrangement joins TRBV6-6 to TRBJ2-1; no definite D call. The CDR3 runs to 12 residues. V lost 0 bases, J lost 9 bases, and 6 bases lay in between. Germline-derived CDR1 and CDR2 are MNHNY and SVGAGI (reference sequence). CDR3 nucleotide sequence: TGTGCCAGCAGTTACTCGAGTAGTGAGCAGTTCTTC. Protein product: CASSYSSSEQFF.

The V gene is TRBV18, the J gene TRBJ2-7, with 8 bases fitting TRBD2. Germline CDR1 reads KGHSH; CDR2 reads LQKENI. With V trimmed by 8 bases and J by 3 bases, 9 bases remained unmatched. There are 14 residues in the CDR3. In DNA, the CDR3 is TGTGCCAGCCATAAGCGGGAGTCGAACTACGAGCAGTACTTC. It yields the protein CASHKRESNYEQYF. The entire variable domain, with the rest obtained from reference TRBV18 and TRBJ2-7, is as follows: NAGVMQNPRHLVRRRGQEARLRCSPMKGHSHVYWYRQLPEEGLKFMVYLQKENIIDESGMPKERFSAEFPKEGPSILRIQQVVRGDSAAYFCASHKRESNYEQYFGPGTRLTVT.

The V gene is TRBV5-6, the J gene TRBJ1-4, with no clear D. V shed 5 bases and J shed 4 bases, with 18 bases lying between them. The germline V gene has CDR1 SGHDT and CDR2 YYEEEE. There are 16 residues in the CDR3. CDR3 nucleotides: TGTGCCAGCAGTACACCGGGTCCCCCAGATAATGAAAAACTGTTTTTT. This gives the protein CASSTPGPPDNEKLFF.

This clone was detected once. This rearrangement joins TRBV15 to TRBJ2-1, with D hard to call. With 0 bases removed from V and 3 bases from J, the gap between germline ends came to 6 bases. Germline CDR1 is LNHNV and CDR2 is YYDKDF (reference sequence). The CDR3 contains 14 residues. The CDR3 spells CATSRDRNYNEQFF. CDR3 in DNA: TGTGCCACCAGCAGAGATCGGAACTACAATGAGCAGTTCTTC.

This clone was recorded once. This chain links TRBV14 with TRBJ1-1; no reliable D call. CDR1 SGHDN and CDR2 FVKESK come from the germline V gene. Trimming cost V 3 bases and J 0 bases, with 14 bases left between them. This CDR3 is 16 amino acids long. The CDR3 spells CASSQLGFTMNTEAFF. As DNA, the CDR3 is TGTGCCAGCAGCCAGTTGGGGTTTACCATGAACACTGAAGCTTTCTTT.